The source of this TCR beta chain is a study of neurological immune-mediated disorders. Germline trimming cut 5 bases from V and 3 bases from J; bases unmatched to any gene: 13. The germline V gene encodes CDR1 MNHEY and CDR2 SMNVEV (reference sequence). The CDR3 contains 17 residues. Synthesis of cDNA was carried out by template-switch 5'RACE. The reaction used 10-nucleotide random UMIs. A single record per CDR3 protein comes from TCRdb applying MiXCR to the 5' RACE reads. In the table there are roughly 30,000 distinct CDR3 sequences, around 21% of which are singletons. This clonotype was recorded at least ten times.

Sequenced sample: CD4+ T cells from blood. This chain connects TRBV27 to TRBJ1-1; 9 bases align to TRBD1. The clonotype comes from a man aged 50-60 years with HTLV-1-associated myelopathy (HAM/TSP). The CDR3, as DNA: TGTGCCAGCAGTCCGCCTAAAACCGGGACAGGGTACACTGAAGCTTTCTTT. Translated: CASSPPKTGTGYTEAFF.